The entry that follows covers one T cell receptor (beta chain) sequence. Its antigen is unidentified. None of the donors, who were healthy HIV-negative adults, had recently had acute infections or vaccinations. This sample stems from a study of shared clonotypes between healthy human individuals. Whole-study results and caveats: Relative to memory subsets, naive subsets generally showed larger estimated richness. Clonotypes that were shared across a few donors made up approximately 5% of naive CD4 clonotypes.

The method was immunoSEQ multiplex PCR; TCRdb's version includes in-frame clones alone and lacks a portion of them. Among some 2,000,000 clones listed, roughly 94% were seen once. V trimming: 4 bases; J trimming: 3 bases; junction bases outside the gene matches: 5. This CDR3 comprises 14 residues. The germline V gene has CDR1 SGHRS and CDR2 YFSETQ. The sequence was collected from a man younger than 30 in good health. The material sequenced was naive CD4+ T cells sorted from blood. Documented subset: CD45RA+ positively selected. The rearrangement joins TRBV5-1 to TRBJ1-1, with TRBD1 matching over 8 bases. Here the CDR3 reads CASSPGQVDTEAFF. The CDR3 nucleotides are TGCGCCAGCAGCCCGGGACAGGTAGACACTGAAGCTTTCTTT.